Below, one T cell receptor beta chain is given with its context. Profiled with immunoSEQ multiplex PCR; TCRdb holds only in-frame clones, not every one. Of about 82,000 clones listed, approximately 90% were seen once; the top ten hold about 1.9%. The source of the sample is a study of OX40 agonist ivuxolimab in advanced cancers. The material sequenced was CD4+ or CD8+ T cells sorted from blood, taken in a trial of the OX40 agonist ivuxolimab. This clonotype was sampled from an adult with an advanced solid tumor such as melanoma, head and neck, liver or kidney cancer.

The CDR3 spells CASSKGGGYGYTF. The CDR3 coding sequence is TGCGCCAGCAGTAAAGGGGGCGGCTATGGCTACACCTTC. The rearrangement uses TRBV5-1 and TRBJ1-2; 7 nucleotides align to TRBD1. Per the germline V gene, CDR1 is SGHRS and CDR2 is YFSETQ. The CDR3 consists of 13 residues. J was trimmed by 4 bases and V by 5 bases; bases with no gene match: 5.